This T cell receptor beta chain comes out of a study of a mutant IDH1 vaccine in newly diagnosed glioma. As for the study in general: Commencement of vaccination occurred 4-6 weeks following radiotherapy alone, or concurrently with temozolomide cycles. Study-level findings and limits: Vaccine-induced immune responses were detected in 85% to 95% of patients. Among top peripheral T cell clonotypes, changes seemed unrelated to pseudoprogression.

The repertoire was sequenced with immunoSEQ multiplex PCR; TCRdb's copy has only in-frame clones and lacks some. The sample contains around 32,000 clones, roughly four fifths of which appear only once. In its sample, this clone was seen once. No antigen is known for it. The CDR3 is 14 residues long. V was pared by 6 bases and J by 3 bases, with 8 bases of the junction left unmatched. In germline, CDR1 is SQVTM, CDR2 ANQGSEA. Time point of the sample: week 35, safety follow-up. It was 300 ug of mutant IDH1 20-mer peptide that made up each vaccine dose, given with topical imiquimod. The genes are TRBV29-1 and TRBJ2-1, with 7 bases that match TRBD2. Sequenced material: PBMCs, taken from a glioma patient whose treatment included an IDH1 peptide vaccine. This receptor was taken from a young woman with glioma. The chain's CDR3 is CSVQAGVLYNEQFF. The CDR3 region has the DNA TGCAGCGTCCAGGCGGGGGTCCTCTACAATGAGCAGTTCTTC.